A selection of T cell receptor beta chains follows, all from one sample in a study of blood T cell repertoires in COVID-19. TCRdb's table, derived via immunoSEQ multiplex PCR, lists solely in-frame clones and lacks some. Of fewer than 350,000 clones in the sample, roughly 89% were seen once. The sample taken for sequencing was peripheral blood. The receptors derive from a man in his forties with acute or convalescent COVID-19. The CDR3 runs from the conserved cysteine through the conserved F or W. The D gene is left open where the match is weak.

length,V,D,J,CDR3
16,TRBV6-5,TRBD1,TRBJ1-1,CASSYGTRDRITEAFF
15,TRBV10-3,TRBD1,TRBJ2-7,CAISRTGQDTYEQYF
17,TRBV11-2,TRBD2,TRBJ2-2,CASSLKPAGNVAGELFF
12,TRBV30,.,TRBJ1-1,CATEGVNTEAFF
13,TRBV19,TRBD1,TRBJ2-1,CASSITGGNEQFF
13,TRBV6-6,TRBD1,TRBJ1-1,CASSPGTGGEAFF
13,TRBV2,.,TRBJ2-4,CASSEPGTVPQYF
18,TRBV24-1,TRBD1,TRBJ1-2,CATSDSGQGFPFNYGYTF
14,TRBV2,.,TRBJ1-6,CASSGGTFNSPLHF
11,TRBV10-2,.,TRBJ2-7,CASSRGYEQYF
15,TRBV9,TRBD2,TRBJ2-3,CASSVGGGPTDTQYF
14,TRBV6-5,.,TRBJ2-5,CASRDHGMEETQYF
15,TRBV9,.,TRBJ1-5,CASSVGVLEGQPQHF
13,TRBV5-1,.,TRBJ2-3,CASKEGSTDTQYF
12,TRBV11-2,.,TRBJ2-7,CASSSPRGEQYF
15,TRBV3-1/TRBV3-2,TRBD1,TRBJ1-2,CASSQGAQGAGGYTF
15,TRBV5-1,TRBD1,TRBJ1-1,CASSLFDRVAAEAFF